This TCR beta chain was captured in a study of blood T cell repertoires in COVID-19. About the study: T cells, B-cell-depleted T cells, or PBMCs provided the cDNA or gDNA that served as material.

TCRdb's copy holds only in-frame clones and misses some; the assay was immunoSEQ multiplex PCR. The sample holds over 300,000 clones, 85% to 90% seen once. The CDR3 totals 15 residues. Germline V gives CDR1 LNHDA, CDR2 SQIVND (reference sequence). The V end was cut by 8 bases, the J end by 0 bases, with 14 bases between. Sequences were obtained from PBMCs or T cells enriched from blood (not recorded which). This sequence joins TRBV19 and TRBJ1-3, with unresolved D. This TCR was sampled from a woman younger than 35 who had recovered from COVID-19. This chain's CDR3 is CASRTEPYSGNTIYF. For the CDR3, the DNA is TGTGCCAGTCGCACAGAACCGTACTCTGGAAACACCATATATTTT.